The 9 T cell receptor beta chains in this list originate from one sample, sequenced in a study of CD8 T cells in ankylosing spondylitis. TCRdb reprocessed the 5' RACE reads via MiXCR and lists one record per CDR3 protein. The sample carries fewer than 200,000 distinct CDR3 sequences, around 17% recorded once. Source material: blood, either unsorted or a sorted T cell fraction (not recorded which). Receptor source: a male donor with ankylosing spondylitis or in good health (not recorded which).

This clonotype was counted many times. The V call is TRBV5-1, the J call TRBJ2-3; D unresolved. The germline V gene encodes CDR1 SGHRS and CDR2 YFSETQ. The V and J ends lost 4 bases and 4 bases respectively, with 7 bases between them. The CDR3 length is 12 residues. The chain's CDR3 is CASSRSSDTQYF. In DNA form, the CDR3 reads TGCGCCAGCAGCCGGTCGTCAGATACGCAGTATTTT.

This clonotype was detected only once. The rearrangement joins TRBV4-1 to TRBJ2-7, with D unresolved. The V gene lost 4 bases and the J gene lost 0 bases, with 13 bases spanning the gap. In germline, CDR1 is MGHRA, CDR2 YSYEKL. The CDR3 has 15 amino acids. The CDR3 is CASSRTRIPSYEQYF. The CDR3 bases are TGCGCCAGCAGCCGGACCAGGATTCCCTCCTACGAGCAGTACTTC.

Many counts were recorded for this clonotype. The genes are TRBV20-1 and TRBJ2-7, with D perhaps matching TRBD1 or TRBD2 (6 bases each). There are 14 residues in the CDR3. The germline V gene encodes CDR1 DFQATT and CDR2 SNEGSKA (reference sequence). V was pared by 0 bases and J by 1 base, with 10 bases between. The DNA of the CDR3 is TGCAGTGCTAGAGAGGAGGGGGGATCCTACGAGCAGTACTTC. Translating gives CSAREEGGSYEQYF.

The chain couples TRBV27 to TRBJ1-1, with 7 nucleotides matching TRBD1. This CDR3 region has 15 residues. The ends lost 0 bases at V and 3 bases at J; junction bases unmatched: 4. Germline lookup yields CDR1 MNHEY and CDR2 SMNVEV (reference sequence). CDR3: CASSLSIGGYTEAFF. CDR3 sequence (DNA): TGTGCCAGCAGTTTATCGATAGGGGGCTACACTGAAGCTTTCTTT.

The gene calls are TRBV18 and TRBJ1-4; D perhaps matches TRBD1 (5 bases). CDR1 is KGHSH and CDR2 is LQKENI in the germline V gene. This CDR3 is built from 12 residues. With 3 bases removed from V and 8 bases from J, the gap between germline ends came to 7 bases. Here the CDR3 DNA reads TGTGCCAGCTCACCGGGGCGGGAAAAACTGTTTTTT. Protein: CASSPGREKLFF.

The sample holds many counts of this clonotype. The J gene is TRBJ1-5, the V gene TRBV12-3 or TRBV12-4; D not resolved. This CDR3 is 11 amino acids long. Trimming stripped 1 base from V and 6 bases from J, with 1 base between. CDR3 nucleotide sequence: TGTGCCAGCAGTTTAGGTCAGCCCCAGCATTTT. Translation: CASSLGQPQHF.

This clonotype was counted at least ten times. V is TRBV10-3 and J is TRBJ1-4, with D maybe TRBD1 (5 bases). This CDR3 spans 16 amino acids. Trimming stripped 5 bases from V and 5 bases from J, with 18 bases between. The germline V gene encodes CDR1 ENHRY and CDR2 SYGVKD. This chain's CDR3 is CAISHPQGRENEKLFF. DNA of the CDR3: TGTGCCATCAGTCATCCCCAGGGCAGGGAGAATGAAAAACTGTTTTTT.

This rearrangement joins TRBV6-5 to TRBJ1-2; a possible D gene is TRBD1 (5 bases). The V gene's germline CDR1 is MNHEY and CDR2 SVGAGI. The CDR3 is 14 residues long. V lost 1 base and J lost 5, with 11 bases in between. The CDR3 sequence: CASSYFRDEYGYTF. The CDR3 DNA reads as TGTGCCAGCAGTTACTTCAGGGATGAGTATGGCTACACCTTC.

This clonotype was detected a few times. V is TRBV28 and J is TRBJ1-2, with D unresolved. There are 13 residues in the CDR3. Germline V CDR1 and CDR2: MDHEN, SYDVKM. The V and J ends lost 10 bases and 4 bases respectively, with 16 bases between them. The chain's CDR3 is CATSFSRLYGYTF. CDR3 nucleotide sequence: TGTGCCACCTCATTCAGCAGGCTCTATGGCTACACCTTC.